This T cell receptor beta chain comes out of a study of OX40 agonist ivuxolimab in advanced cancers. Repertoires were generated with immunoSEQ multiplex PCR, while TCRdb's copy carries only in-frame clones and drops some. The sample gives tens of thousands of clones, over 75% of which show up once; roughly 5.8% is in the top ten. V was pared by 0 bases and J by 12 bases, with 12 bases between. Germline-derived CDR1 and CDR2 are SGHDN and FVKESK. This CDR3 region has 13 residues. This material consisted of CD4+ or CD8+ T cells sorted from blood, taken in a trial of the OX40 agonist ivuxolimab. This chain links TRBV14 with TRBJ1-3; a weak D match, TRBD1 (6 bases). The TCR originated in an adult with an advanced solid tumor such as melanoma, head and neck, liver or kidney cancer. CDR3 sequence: CASSQESQGGIYF. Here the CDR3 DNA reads TGTGCCAGCAGCCAAGAGTCGCAAGGGGGCATATATTTT.